This T cell receptor beta chain originates from a study of shared clonotypes between healthy human individuals. Background on the study: The study used three CD4 naive, three CD4 memory, two CD8 naive and one CD8 memory plate per donor. Findings and limits, study-wide: Naive subsets usually exceeded memory subsets in estimated richness.

All the donors were Caucasian adults who lived in Nashville, Tennessee. Only in-frame clones appear in the TCRdb table, and some are missing; sequencing was by immunoSEQ multiplex PCR. The data hold 2.3 million or so clones, with 80% to 95% observed a single time. To note about this clone: Its specificity is not known.

The CDR3 has 14 residues. V dropped 5 bases and J dropped 1 base, with 11 bases sitting between them. CDR1 is SGHTA and CDR2 is FQGNSA in the germline V gene. The material sequenced was naive CD4+ T cells from PBMCs. Subset given: CD45RA+ positively selected. The TCR originated in a man aged 18 to 35 in good health. Some clones in this sample may be carry-over from other donors' samples. This chain joins TRBV7-2 and TRBJ2-5; D not certain. CDR3 coding DNA: TGTGCCAGCAGCAACGACTGGGGCCAAGAGACCCAGTACTTC. It is translated as CASSNDWGQETQYF.